Shown below are 22 T cell receptor beta chains from a single sample sequenced in a study of cytomegalovirus exposure and HLA in healthy donors. Use of 60 Vbeta and 13 Jbeta primers characterized the PCR. Sequenced by immunoSEQ multiplex PCR; TCRdb stores in-frame clones only, minus some. The table lists 120,000 or so clones, more than 75% of them singletons. Sequencing input: PBMCs. These receptor sequences come from a man aged 25-45 years in good health and CMV-seropositive.

This chain uses TRBV4-3 with TRBJ1-5; D gene ambiguous. The CDR3 length is 13 residues. Germline values: CDR1 LGHNA, CDR2 YSLEER. Trimming removed 0 bases at V and 7 bases at J, with 7 bases between. For the CDR3, the DNA is TGCGCCAGCAGCCAAGAGACAAGCCAGCCCCAGCATTTT. Translated, it gives CASSQETSQPQHF.

This clone was recorded once. The genes are TRBV5-1 and TRBJ2-6; 9 bases map to TRBD1. V shed 4 bases, J shed 3 bases, and the junction held 14 bases outside the gene matches. The CDR3 sequence is 19 residues long. From germline, CDR1 is SGHRS and CDR2 YFSETQ. CDR3 in amino acids: CASSQLRDRALSGANVLTF. As DNA, the CDR3 is TGCGCCAGCAGCCAGCTACGGGACAGGGCTCTAAGTGGGGCCAACGTCCTGACTTTC.

V usage is TRBV18 and J usage is TRBJ2-1; 7 nucleotides align to TRBD1. Germline CDR1 is KGHSH and CDR2 is LQKENI. V dropped 3 bases and J dropped 5; count of bases not matched to a gene: 7. This CDR3 has 15 residues. CDR3 DNA: TGTGCCAGCTCACCGGCAGGGACAGTTAACAATGAGCAGTTCTTC. Translated, it gives CASSPAGTVNNEQFF. Combining the CDR3 with reference TRBV18 and TRBJ2-1 gives the whole variable domain NAGVMQNPRHLVRRRGQEARLRCSPMKGHSHVYWYRQLPEEGLKFMVYLQKENIIDESGMPKERFSAEFPKEGPSILRIQQVVRGDSAAYFCASSPAGTVNNEQFFGPGTRLTVL.

This clone was counted a few times. The chain is built from TRBV29-1 and TRBJ2-7, with 10 bases lining up with TRBD1. Unmatched junction bases numbered 6, after V lost 4 bases and J lost 3 bases. CDR3 length: 14 residues. Germline values: CDR1 SQVTM, CDR2 ANQGSEA. CDR3: CSVVVDRGDYEQYF. CDR3 DNA sequence: TGCAGCGTTGTTGTGGACAGGGGGGACTACGAGCAGTACTTC.

This chain connects TRBV10-1 to TRBJ2-1, with D possibly being TRBD2 (6 bases). V gave up 4 bases and J gave up 5 bases, with 9 bases separating them. The germline V gene encodes CDR1 WNHNN and CDR2 SYGVQD (reference sequence). The CDR3 has 13 amino acids. The CDR3 DNA reads TGCGCCAGCAGTGTTAGCGGCGACAATGAGCAGTTCTTC. Its translation is CASSVSGDNEQFF.

The V gene is TRBV27, the J gene TRBJ2-3; tentatively, D is TRBD2 (6 bases). Trimming removed 5 bases from V and 2 bases from J, with 14 bases in between. The CDR3 loop spans 15 amino acids. The germline gives CDR1 MNHEY, CDR2 SMNVEV (reference sequence). This chain's CDR3 is CASSPGTAPTDTQYF. In nucleotides, the CDR3 is TGTGCCAGCAGTCCCGGGACTGCCCCCACAGATACGCAGTATTTT.

This chain links TRBV4-3 with TRBJ2-3; possibly TRBD2 for D (6 bases). This CDR3 contains 16 residues. With 0 bases removed from V and 3 bases from J, the gap between germline ends came to 13 bases. CDR1 is LGHNA and CDR2 is YSLEER in the germline V gene. The CDR3 DNA reads as TGCGCCAGCAGCCAAGAACGCGGGATTAGAACAGATACGCAGTATTTT. Translating it yields CASSQERGIRTDTQYF.

This clone was seen only a few times. This chain uses TRBV14 with TRBJ2-1; TRBD1 is a possible D gene (6 bases). There are 15 residues in the CDR3. The V end lost 3 bases, the J end lost 5 bases, and 14 bases lay between the germline ends. Germline V CDR1 and CDR2: SGHDN, FVKESK. This CDR3 is CASSHSGTRDNEQFF. In DNA, the CDR3 is TGTGCCAGCAGCCACTCCGGGACACGAGACAATGAGCAGTTCTTC.

The chain recombines TRBV27 with TRBJ2-2; a weak D match, TRBD1 (6 bases). CDR1 is MNHEY, CDR2 SMNVEV, per germline (reference sequence). V was clipped by 8 bases and J by 9 bases, with 19 bases between them. This CDR3 is 14 amino acids long. The CDR3 loop is CASADGVQGWELFF. The CDR3, as DNA: TGTGCCAGCGCCGATGGGGTCCAGGGGTGGGAGCTGTTTTTT.

The chain combines TRBV11-2 with TRBJ2-1, with D tentatively TRBD2 (7 bases). Germline-derived CDR1 and CDR2 are SGHAT and FQNNGV. CDR3 length: 15 residues. The V and J ends lost 3 bases and 6 bases respectively, with 15 bases between them. CDR3 nucleotide sequence: TGTGCCAGCAGCTTTGGGGGCGGGAGAGGCAATGAGCAGTTCTTC. Its translation: CASSFGGGRGNEQFF. Complete variable domain (other parts from reference TRBV11-2 and TRBJ2-1): EAGVAQSPRYKIIEKRQSVAFWCNPISGHATLYWYQQILGQGPKLLIQFQNNGVVDDSQLPKDRFSAERLKGVDSTLKIQPAKLEDSAVYLCASSFGGGRGNEQFFGPGTRLTVL.

The gene calls are TRBV7-9 and TRBJ1-1; TRBD1 is a possible D gene (6 bases). V dropped 5 bases and J dropped 4 bases, with 14 bases sitting between them. The CDR3 runs 14 residues. Per germline, CDR1 SEHNR and CDR2 FQNEAQ (reference sequence). The CDR3 here is CASSLSGTSTEAFF. In DNA, the CDR3 is TGTGCCAGCAGCCTTTCAGGGACAAGCACTGAAGCTTTCTTT.

This clone was seen more than once but under ten times. The gene calls are TRBV19 and TRBJ2-5; D uncertain. V gave up 2 bases and J gave up 7 bases, with 14 bases separating them. The CDR3 is 14 amino acids. Germline CDR1 LNHDA, CDR2 SQIVND (reference sequence). The CDR3 DNA is TGTGCCAGTAGTATATACCCGGGTCTAAGGACCCAGTACTTC. This sequence encodes CASSIYPGLRTQYF. The whole variable domain, filled in from reference TRBV19 and TRBJ2-5, reads DGGITQSPKYLFRKEGQNVTLSCEQNLNHDAMYWYRQDPGQGLRLIYYSQIVNDFQKGDIAEGYSVSREKKESFPLTVTSAQKNPTAFYLCASSIYPGLRTQYFGPGTRLLVL.

The J gene is TRBJ2-7, the V gene TRBV7-2; 7 bases are shared with TRBD1. The CDR3 runs to 14 residues. The germline V gene encodes CDR1 SGHTA and CDR2 FQGNSA. After removal of 5 bases from V and 1 base from J, the junction contained 5 bases not matched to a gene. The CDR3 DNA reads as TGTGCCAGCAGCAATCGACAGGGATCCTACGAGCAGTACTTC. Protein sequence: CASSNRQGSYEQYF. The full variable domain, its missing parts supplied by reference TRBV7-2 and TRBJ2-7, is GAGVSQSPSNKVTEKGKDVELRCDPISGHTALYWYRQSLGQGLEFLIYFQGNSAPDKSGLPSDRFSAERTGGSVSTLTIQRTQQEDSAVYLCASSNRQGSYEQYFGPGTRLTVT.

The chain has TRBV29-1 and TRBJ2-7; D might be TRBD2 (5 bases). The CDR3 totals 14 residues. Trimming took 7 bases from V and 2 from J, leaving 18 bases between them. CDR1 is SQVTM, CDR2 ANQGSEA, per germline. The CDR3 is CSGTDPRRAYEQYF. Here the CDR3 DNA reads TGCAGCGGGACGGACCCCCGGCGGGCCTACGAGCAGTACTTC.

The chain carries TRBV29-1 and TRBJ2-1; the D is unclear. The length of the CDR3 is 13 residues. V gave up 3 bases and J gave up 3 bases, with 9 bases separating them. Germline-derived CDR1 and CDR2 are SQVTM and ANQGSEA. The CDR3 DNA reads TGCAGCGTTGAGTTTCAGCGCTACAATGAGCAGTTCTTC. As protein: CSVEFQRYNEQFF.

The chain recombines TRBV28 with TRBJ2-1, with TRBD2 identical over 8 bases. The V gene's germline CDR1 is MDHEN and CDR2 SYDVKM. V was clipped by 3 bases and J by 7 bases; unmatched bases: 2. CDR3 length equals 13 residues. Here the CDR3 DNA reads TGTGCCAGCAGTTTGACTAGCGAGAATGAGCAGTTCTTC. Protein: CASSLTSENEQFF. The full variable domain, its missing parts supplied by reference TRBV28 and TRBJ2-1, is DVKVTQSSRYLVKRTGEKVFLECVQDMDHENMFWYRQDPGLGLRLIYFSYDVKMKEKGDIPEGYSVSREKKERFSLILESASTNQTSMYLCASSLTSENEQFFGPGTRLTVL.

The J gene is TRBJ1-2, the V gene TRBV4-3, with a tentative D call TRBD1 (5 bases). V was cut by 0 bases and J by 6 bases, with 14 bases left in between. The CDR3 length is 15 residues. Per germline, CDR1 LGHNA and CDR2 YSLEER. CDR3 nucleotide sequence: TGCGCCAGCAGCCAAGATATGGGCAGGGTGGATGGCTACACCTTC. It is translated as CASSQDMGRVDGYTF.

This clone was detected a few times. This chain links TRBV7-2 with TRBJ1-2; 9 positions match TRBD1. CDR3 length: 13 amino acids. Germline assignment: CDR1 SGHTA and CDR2 FQGNSA. Trimming removed 5 bases from V and 4 bases from J; junction bases left unmatched: 2. DNA for the CDR3: TGTGCCAGCAGCGCGGGACAGGGCTATGGCTACACCTTC. Amino acids: CASSAGQGYGYTF.

The V and J genes are TRBV5-8 and TRBJ2-1; 7 bases agree with TRBD2. CDR3 length: 14 amino acids. Germline CDR1 reads SGHTS; CDR2 reads YDEGEE. V dropped 0 bases and J dropped 4; count of bases not matched to a gene: 1. CDR3 sequence (DNA): TGTGCCAGCAGCTTGGGGCGGGGGTACAATGAGCAGTTCTTC. Translating it yields CASSLGRGYNEQFF.

V is TRBV5-1 and J is TRBJ2-1; 7 bases agree with TRBD1. The ends lost 0 bases at V and 4 bases at J; junction bases unmatched: 4. The CDR3 runs 15 residues. The germline gives CDR1 SGHRS, CDR2 YFSETQ. The CDR3 nucleotides read TGCGCCAGCAGCTTGGAGGGGGCGCGGTACAATGAGCAGTTCTTC. It translates to CASSLEGARYNEQFF.

The V call is TRBV5-1, the J call TRBJ2-3; no firm D call. The CDR3 loop spans 13 amino acids. Germline V gives CDR1 SGHRS, CDR2 YFSETQ. The V and J ends lost 8 bases and 1 base respectively, with 11 bases between them. CDR3 bases: TGCGCCAGTTCTTTCCGGGGCACAGATACGCAGTATTTT. Protein: CASSFRGTDTQYF.

This chain links TRBV7-6 with TRBJ2-3, with D perhaps matching TRBD2 (6 bases). CDR3 size: 15 residues. The V and J ends lost 2 bases and 3 bases respectively, with 12 bases between them. The germline gives CDR1 SGHVS, CDR2 FNYEAQ. In nucleotides, the CDR3 is TGTGCCAGCAGCTTACGAATAGCGGATACAGATACGCAGTATTTT. Protein product: CASSLRIADTDTQYF.